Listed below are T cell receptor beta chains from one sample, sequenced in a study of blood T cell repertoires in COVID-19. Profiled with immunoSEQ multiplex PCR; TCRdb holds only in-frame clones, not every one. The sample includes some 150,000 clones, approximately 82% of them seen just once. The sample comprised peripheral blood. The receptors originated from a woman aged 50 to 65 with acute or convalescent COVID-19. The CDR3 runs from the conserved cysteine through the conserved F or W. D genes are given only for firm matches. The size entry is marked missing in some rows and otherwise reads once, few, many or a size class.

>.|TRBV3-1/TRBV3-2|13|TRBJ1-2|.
TGTGCCAGCAGCCCAGACGGGTACTATGGCTACACCTTC
CASSPDGYYGYTF
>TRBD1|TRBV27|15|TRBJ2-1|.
TGTGCCAGCAGTCTGGGACAGCCGGAGTACAATGAGCAGTTCTTC
CASSLGQPEYNEQFF
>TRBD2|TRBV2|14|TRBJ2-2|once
TGTGCCAGCAAGGGGTTAGCGGGGGCCGGGGAGCTGTTTTTT
CASKGLAGAGELFF
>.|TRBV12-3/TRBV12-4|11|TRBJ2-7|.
TGTGCCAGCAGTCTCGGGGGCGAGCAGTACTTC
CASSLGGEQYF
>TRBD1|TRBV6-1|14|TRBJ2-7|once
TGTGCCAGCAGTGAAAGACAGGGGATTGGAGAGCAGTACTTC
CASSERQGIGEQYF
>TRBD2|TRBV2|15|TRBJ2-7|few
TGTGCCAGCAGTGTTGGAGGACTAGCGGGAGAGGAGCAGTACTTC
CASSVGGLAGEEQYF
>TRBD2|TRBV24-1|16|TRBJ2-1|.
TGTGCCACCAGTGAACCCGGGACTAGCGGGAACAATGAGCAGTTCTTC
CATSEPGTSGNNEQFF
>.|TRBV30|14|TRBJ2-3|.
TGTGCCTGGACCATAGGGAGGGGGGCAGATACGCAGTATTTT
CAWTIGRGADTQYF
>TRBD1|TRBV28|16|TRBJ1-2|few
TGTGCCAGCAGAAGGACAGGGGAGTTAGTAGGCTATGGCTACACCTTC
CASRRTGELVGYGYTF
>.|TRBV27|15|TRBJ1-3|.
TGTGCCAGCAGGCCCACAGGGAGCTCTGGAAACACCATATATTTT
CASRPTGSSGNTIYF
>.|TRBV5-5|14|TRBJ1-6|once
TGTGCCAGCAGCTTGGTACAGGAAGGTTCACCCCTCCACTTT
CASSLVQEGSPLHF
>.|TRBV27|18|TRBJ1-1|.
TGTGCCAGCAGTCCAAGTGTGGAGGTACAGGGTGGGTACACTGAAGCTTTCTTT
CASSPSVEVQGGYTEAFF
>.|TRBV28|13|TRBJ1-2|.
TGTGCCAGCAGTGACACAGGGAAGGACGGCTACACCTTC
CASSDTGKDGYTF
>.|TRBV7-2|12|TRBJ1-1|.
TGTGCCAGCAGTTTGACAAACACTGAAGCTTTCTTT
CASSLTNTEAFF
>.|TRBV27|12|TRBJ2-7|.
TGTGCCAGCAGTTTCCAAACCTACGAGCAGTACTTC
CASSFQTYEQYF
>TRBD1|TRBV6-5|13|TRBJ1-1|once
TGTGCCAGCAGTTACTTCGGGACAGGTGAAGCTTTCTTT
CASSYFGTGEAFF
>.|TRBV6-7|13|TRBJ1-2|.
TGTGCCAGCAGACCGGTTGGGAGCTATGGCTACACCTTC
CASRPVGSYGYTF
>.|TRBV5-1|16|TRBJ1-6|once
TGCGCCAGCAGCTTGGACAGGGCGGCATATAATTCACCCCTCCACTTT
CASSLDRAAYNSPLHF
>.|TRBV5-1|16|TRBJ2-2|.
TGCGCCAGCAGCAGCCTAGCAAACCCGAACACCGGGGAGCTGTTTTTT
CASSSLANPNTGELFF
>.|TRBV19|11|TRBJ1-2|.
TGTGCCAGCCGGACAGAGGATGGCTACACCTTC
CASRTEDGYTF
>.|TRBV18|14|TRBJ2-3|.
TGTGCCAGCTCACCCCGACAGAGCACAGATACGCAGTATTTT
CASSPRQSTDTQYF
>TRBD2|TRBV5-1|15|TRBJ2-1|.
TGCGCCAGCAGCCCTGGCGGGGGCTCCTACAATGAGCAGTTCTTC
CASSPGGGSYNEQFF
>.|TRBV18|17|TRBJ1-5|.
TGTGCCAGCTCCCTAGGTGGACAGTTATATAGCAATCAGCCCCAGCATTTT
CASSLGGQLYSNQPQHF
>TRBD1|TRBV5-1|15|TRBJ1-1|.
TGCGCCAGCAGCTTGGAGGGGACAGGGGCCACTGAAGCTTTCTTT
CASSLEGTGATEAFF
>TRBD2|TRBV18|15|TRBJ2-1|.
TGTGCCAGCTCACCAGGACTAGCAGAGAACAATGAGCAGTTCTTC
CASSPGLAENNEQFF
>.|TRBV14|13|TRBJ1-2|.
TGTGCCAGCAGCCCAAGATTTTGGGAGGGCTACACCTTC
CASSPRFWEGYTF
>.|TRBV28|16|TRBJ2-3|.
TGTGCCAGCAGTTTTGACGGGCAAGGAGGGCCAGATACGCAGTATTTT
CASSFDGQGGPDTQYF